This passage covers 27 T cell receptor beta chains from one sample sequenced in a study of blood T cell repertoires in COVID-19. Some clones are missing from TCRdb's copy, which holds only in-frame ones; the method was immunoSEQ multiplex PCR. The sample gives about 210,000 clones, over 80% of which show up once; roughly 8% is in the top ten. Sequencing was carried out using peripheral blood. These receptors originate from a woman aged 55 to 70 with COVID-19, enrolled during active disease.

This chain joins TRBV20-1 and TRBJ2-5; D remains ambiguous. CDR3 length equals 10 residues. The germline gives CDR1 DFQATT, CDR2 SNEGSKA (reference sequence). CDR3: CSPSSGTQYF. The CDR3 DNA follows: TGCAGCCCGTCTTCAGGGACCCAGTACTTC.

V gene TRBV5-6 combines with J gene TRBJ1-3, with 8 bases lining up with TRBD1. The CDR3 runs to 15 residues. Germline lookup yields CDR1 SGHDT and CDR2 YYEEEE. V shed 3 bases, J shed 4 bases, and the junction held 6 bases outside the gene matches. CDR3 in amino acids: CASSWTGREGNTIYF. The CDR3 nucleotides are TGTGCCAGCAGCTGGACAGGGAGGGAGGGAAACACCATATATTTT.

The sample holds a few counts of this clone. The chain uses TRBV28 and TRBJ1-2, with 8 nucleotides matching TRBD1. The CDR3 is 13 amino acids. The V segment lost 3 bases and the J segment 6 bases; nucleotides outside the gene matches: 3. Per the germline V gene, CDR1 is MDHEN and CDR2 is SYDVKM. Written as DNA, the CDR3 is TGTGCCAGCAGTTTGGACAGGGTTGATGGCTACACCTTC. Protein sequence: CASSLDRVDGYTF.

The V call is TRBV3-1 (or the pseudogene TRBV3-2), the J call TRBJ1-6; D perhaps matches TRBD1 (6 bases). The CDR3 totals 16 residues. In germline, CDR1 is LGHDT, CDR2 YNNKEL (reference sequence). V lost 6 bases and J 3 bases, leaving 15 bases between the germline ends. Here the CDR3 reads CASSSRGGLYNSPLHF. The DNA of the CDR3 is TGTGCCAGCAGTTCAAGGGGGGGACTCTATAATTCACCCCTCCACTTT.

The rearrangement joins TRBV21-1 to TRBJ2-3; the table's D call of TRBD1 was not tested on the DNA. TRBV21-1 is reported as a pseudogene. The CDR3 is 16 residues long. CDR3 coding DNA: TGTGCCAGCAGTCCGGACAGGGGTTATGTTATGAATACGCAGTATTTT. This gives the protein CASSPDRGYVMNTQYF.

The V gene is TRBV5-5, the J gene TRBJ1-6; 7 bases line up with TRBD1. J lost 5 bases, V lost 4 bases, and 3 bases had no gene match. The CDR3 extends over 14 amino acids. Germline V gene sequence: CDR1 SGHKS, CDR2 YYEKEE (reference sequence). CDR3 amino acids: CASSRGQHNSPLHF. CDR3 in DNA: TGTGCCAGCAGCAGGGGACAGCATAATTCACCCCTCCACTTT.

V gene TRBV7-2 combines with J gene TRBJ1-2; the match to TRBD1 covers 11 bases. The length of the CDR3 is 15 residues. V lost 4 bases to trimming and J lost 7 bases; unmatched junction nucleotides: 8. Germline CDR1 is SGHTA and CDR2 is FQGNSA. CDR3 residues: CASSYRDRGSTGYTF. The CDR3 bases are TGTGCCAGCAGCTACCGGGACAGGGGGAGCACTGGCTACACCTTC. Together with reference TRBV7-2 and TRBJ1-2, the CDR3 gives the full variable domain: GAGVSQSPSNKVTEKGKDVELRCDPISGHTALYWYRQSLGQGLEFLIYFQGNSAPDKSGLPSDRFSAERTGGSVSTLTIQRTQQEDSAVYLCASSYRDRGSTGYTFGSGTRLTVV.

V and J are TRBV19 and TRBJ2-5; tentatively, D is TRBD1 (7 bases). Per the germline V gene, CDR1 is LNHDA and CDR2 is SQIVND (reference sequence). Trimming left V 4 bases short and J 5 bases short, with 17 bases between. CDR3 length: 15 residues. CDR3 residues: CASSKGQGGRETQYF. CDR3 nucleotide sequence: TGTGCCAGTAGTAAGGGTCAGGGGGGTCGCGAGACCCAGTACTTC.

This chain uses TRBV19 with TRBJ1-6; D may be TRBD1 (6 bases). The CDR3 extends over 16 amino acids. Deletions cut 3 bases from V and 11 bases from J, with 20 bases between. Germline V gene sequence: CDR1 LNHDA, CDR2 SQIVND (reference sequence). CDR3 sequence (DNA): TGTGCCAGTAGTATCTCCCTACAGGGTCCCAAGACACCCCTCCACTTT. Its translation: CASSISLQGPKTPLHF. The whole variable domain, filled in from reference TRBV19 and TRBJ1-6, reads DGGITQSPKYLFRKEGQNVTLSCEQNLNHDAMYWYRQDPGQGLRLIYYSQIVNDFQKGDIAEGYSVSREKKESFPLTVTSAQKNPTAFYLCASSISLQGPKTPLHFGNGTRLTVT.

This clone was seen once. The V gene is TRBV19, the J gene TRBJ1-5, with unresolved D. The CDR3 spans 13 residues. V was shortened by 5 bases and J by 5 bases, with 10 bases between the two germline ends. Germline V gene sequence: CDR1 LNHDA, CDR2 SQIVND (reference sequence). The DNA for the CDR3 is TGTGCCAGTAGTGACACGGGAGATCAGCCCCAGCATTTT. Protein product: CASSDTGDQPQHF.

J is TRBJ1-2 and V is TRBV7-8, with 8 bases fitting TRBD1. Unmatched junction bases numbered 3, after V lost 5 bases and J lost 4 bases. The CDR3 consists of 13 residues. Per the germline V gene, CDR1 is SGHVS and CDR2 is FQNEAQ. CDR3 protein: CASSATGVYGYTF. CDR3 nucleotides: TGTGCCAGCAGCGCGACAGGGGTCTATGGCTACACCTTC.

The chain has TRBV2 and TRBJ1-5; no clear D. Germline V gene data show CDR1 as SNHLY and CDR2 as FYNNEI. V lost 4 bases and J 4 bases, leaving 5 bases between the germline ends. The CDR3 is 12 amino acids. For the CDR3, the DNA is TGTGCCAGCAGTGCTCTGAATCAGCCCCAGCATTTT. As protein: CASSALNQPQHF.

V is TRBV4-3 and J is TRBJ1-1; D gene unclear. The V gene lost 0 bases and the J gene lost 4 bases, with 9 bases spanning the gap. Germline loops: CDR1 LGHNA, CDR2 YSLEER. The CDR3 sequence is 14 residues long. The CDR3 protein is CASSQEFEGTEAFF. The CDR3 DNA reads TGCGCCAGCAGCCAAGAGTTTGAGGGCACTGAAGCTTTCTTT.

This sequence joins TRBV11-1 and TRBJ2-7; D is unresolved. V shed 8 bases and J shed 2 bases, with 10 bases lying between them. Germline values: CDR1 SGHAT, CDR2 FQDESV (reference sequence). The CDR3 runs to 12 residues. In DNA form, the CDR3 reads TGTGCCAGCTCATCGCGTACCTACGAGCAGTACTTC. This codes for CASSSRTYEQYF.

The chain has TRBV29-1 and TRBJ1-1; weak D call: TRBD1 (5 bases). The CDR3 is 13 amino acids. CDR1 and CDR2 from the germline V gene are SQVTM and ANQGSEA. V dropped 3 bases and J dropped 0 bases, with 8 bases sitting between them. The CDR3 sequence is CSVEPGLNTEAFF. DNA for the CDR3: TGCAGCGTTGAGCCAGGGCTGAACACTGAAGCTTTCTTT.

This CDR3 reads CASSSTGITIYF. The CDR3 coding sequence is TGTGCCAGCAGCTCAACAGGGATCACCATATATTTT. The chain uses TRBV12-3 or TRBV12-4 and TRBJ1-3, with D tentatively TRBD1 (6 bases). The CDR3 runs to 12 residues. The V gene lost 6 bases and the J gene lost 9 bases, with 12 bases spanning the gap.

The chain joins TRBV4-1 to TRBJ1-1; 8 bases agree with TRBD1. With V trimmed by 0 bases and J by 4 bases, 1 base remained unmatched. CDR1 MGHRA and CDR2 YSYEKL come from the germline V gene. The CDR3 covers 14 residues. DNA for the CDR3: TGCGCCAGCAGCCAAGATCAGGGGGCCACTGAAGCTTTCTTT. Translation: CASSQDQGATEAFF.

This clone has a handful of counts. J is TRBJ1-3 and V is TRBV19; D is ambiguous. Germline-derived CDR1 and CDR2 are LNHDA and SQIVND (reference sequence). Trimming removed 7 bases at V and 0 bases at J, with 22 bases between. The CDR3 runs to 18 residues. The CDR3 DNA sequence: TGTGCCAGTATCCCAAAGAGGGCGCAGGAACCCTCTGGAAACACCATATATTTT. This encodes CASIPKRAQEPSGNTIYF.

The V call is TRBV29-1, the J call TRBJ1-1; D possibly corresponds to TRBD1 (6 bases). The germline V gene encodes CDR1 SQVTM and CDR2 ANQGSEA. This CDR3 spans 13 amino acids. V lost 6 bases to trimming and J lost 6 bases, with 17 bases between them. The CDR3 region has the DNA TGCAGCGTGACGGGGGGGCGCGGGTCTGAAGCTTTCTTT. Protein: CSVTGGRGSEAFF.

The V call is TRBV15, the J call TRBJ2-5; 12 bases align to TRBD1. V lost 1 base to trimming and J lost 3 bases; unmatched junction nucleotides: 3. CDR1 is LNHNV, CDR2 YYDKDF, per germline (reference sequence). The CDR3 totals 16 residues. CDR3 in DNA: TGTGCCACCAGCAGAGGAGGGACAGGGGGCGAAGAGACCCAGTACTTC. It encodes CATSRGGTGGEETQYF.

This sequence joins TRBV13 and TRBJ1-1, with D perhaps matching TRBD1 (5 bases). Germline loops: CDR1 PRHDT, CDR2 FYEKMQ (reference sequence). Trimming took off 1 base at V and 3 bases at J, with 15 bases between the two ends. The CDR3 loop spans 16 amino acids. The CDR3 DNA is TGTGCCAGCAGCTTAGTCAGGGACTATCGGGACACTGAAGCTTTCTTT. Translating gives CASSLVRDYRDTEAFF.

The V gene is TRBV28, the J gene TRBJ2-7; 8 bases are shared with TRBD1. The germline V gene encodes CDR1 MDHEN and CDR2 SYDVKM. The length of the CDR3 is 13 residues. Germline trimming cut 7 bases from V and 6 bases from J; bases unmatched to any gene: 8. DNA of the CDR3: TGTGCCAGCACCCTGACAGGGGTCTTCGAGCAGTACTTC. Its translation is CASTLTGVFEQYF.

The CDR3 sequence is CASSPQASSYEQYF. CDR3 sequence (DNA): TGTGCCAGCAGCCCCCAGGCGAGCTCCTACGAGCAGTACTTC. This rearrangement joins TRBV11-3 to TRBJ2-7, with D unresolved. The CDR3 contains 14 residues. Trimming cost V 5 bases and J 0 bases, with 11 bases left between them. Germline values: CDR1 SGHNT, CDR2 YENEEA.

The chain employs TRBV4-1 and TRBJ2-3, with 8 bases matching TRBD1. This CDR3 comprises 16 residues. From germline, CDR1 is MGHRA and CDR2 YSYEKL. The V gene end was trimmed by 1 base and the J gene end by 3 bases; junction bases not matched to a gene: 6. The CDR3 DNA is TGCGCCAGCAGCCAAGTAGTCAGGGGGCGGACAGATACGCAGTATTTT. It encodes CASSQVVRGRTDTQYF.

This chain connects TRBV7-9 to TRBJ1-4; tentative D call: TRBD1 (6 bases). V lost 6 bases to trimming and J lost 0 bases, with 20 bases between them. CDR1 and CDR2 (germline): SEHNR, FQNEAQ (reference sequence). The CDR3 sequence is 18 residues long. The CDR3 DNA is TGTGCCAGCAGTCCGTATATTCCAGGGGTCGCAACTAATGAAAAACTGTTTTTT. Protein product: CASSPYIPGVATNEKLFF.

The chain combines TRBV7-2 with TRBJ2-2; possibly TRBD2 for D (6 bases). This CDR3 comprises 17 residues. Germline-derived CDR1 and CDR2 are SGHTA and FQGNSA. With 1 base removed from V and 5 bases from J, the gap between germline ends came to 17 bases. The CDR3 reads CASSLGELASGTGELFF. As DNA, the CDR3 is TGTGCCAGCAGCTTAGGGGAACTAGCAAGCGGGACCGGGGAGCTGTTTTTT.

The V call is TRBV28, the J call TRBJ1-5; D is unresolved. The CDR3 extends over 14 amino acids. Germline V gene sequence: CDR1 MDHEN, CDR2 SYDVKM. The germline V and J ends were trimmed by 5 bases and 5 bases, with 13 bases remaining between them. CDR3 in amino acids: CASSVGRVDQPQHF. As DNA, the CDR3 is TGTGCCAGCAGTGTGGGTCGGGTCGATCAGCCCCAGCATTTT.